The 31 T cell receptor beta chains in this list originate from one sample, sequenced in a study of vaccination and CD4 T cells after COVID-19. The Oncomine TCR Beta short-read assay was applied to DNA of cultured CD4+ T cells. Via MiXCR, TCRdb re-called the PCR reads, giving one row per CDR3 protein. This table has about 22,000 distinct CDR3 sequences, around 35% appearing once. Their antigens are not known. As to treatment: roughly 11-day PBMC culture with coronavirus spike peptide pools or control peptides (ViraFEST assay). The source was CD4+ T cells from blood, cultured in vitro, collected before SARS-CoV-2 vaccination. The receptors here all came from a human donor who had recovered from COVID-19.

V is TRBV19 and J is TRBJ2-7, with 10 bases lining up with TRBD1. This CDR3 contains 15 residues. V gave up 5 bases and J gave up 3 bases; unmatched junction bases: 7. CDR1 is LNHDA, CDR2 SQIVND, per germline (reference sequence). CDR3 sequence: CASSLRRTGGYEQYF. CDR3 nucleotide sequence: TGTGCCAGTAGTCTCCGTAGGACAGGGGGCTACGAGCAGTACTTC.

This clonotype was observed a handful of times. V usage is TRBV6-1 and J usage is TRBJ1-2; the match to TRBD1 covers 8 bases. The trim removed 4 bases at V and 2 bases at J, leaving 6 bases unmatched. Germline-derived CDR1 and CDR2 are MNHNS and SASEGT. The CDR3 contains 15 residues. Here the CDR3 DNA reads TGTGCCAGCAGTGCGAAGGGACAGGCAAACTATGGCTACACCTTC. Translation gives CASSAKGQANYGYTF.

The V and J genes are TRBV6-1 and TRBJ1-6; possible D gene TRBD1, 5 bases. Germline-derived CDR1 and CDR2 are MNHNS and SASEGT. CDR3 length: 14 residues. Trimming took 4 bases from V and 6 from J, leaving 10 bases between them. DNA for the CDR3: TGTGCCAGCAGTGCCTTAGGGACTAATTCACCCCTCCACTTT. It yields the protein CASSALGTNSPLHF.

The chain is built from TRBV6-5 and TRBJ2-7; perhaps TRBD1 as D (6 bases). CDR1 and CDR2 from the germline V gene are MNHEY and SVGAGI. V shed 4 bases and J shed 1 base, with 17 bases lying between them. The CDR3 is 16 amino acids. The chain's CDR3 is CASSSPGHRASYEQYF. The CDR3 DNA reads as TGTGCCAGCAGTTCCCCCGGGCACAGGGCTTCCTACGAGCAGTACTTC.

The gene calls are TRBV6-5 and TRBJ2-7, with a weak D call TRBD2 (6 bases). V was shortened by 3 bases and J by 3 bases, with 12 bases between the two germline ends. This CDR3 comprises 14 residues. Per the germline V gene, CDR1 is MNHEY and CDR2 is SVGAGI. CDR3 loop: CASSYGGSGYEQYF. CDR3 sequence (DNA): TGTGCCAGCAGTTATGGAGGGTCAGGCTACGAGCAGTACTTC.

This sequence joins TRBV7-2 and TRBJ1-3, with unresolved D. Trimming pared 1 base from V and 1 base from J, leaving 11 bases between. This CDR3 is built from 16 residues. Germline V gene sequence: CDR1 SGHTA, CDR2 FQGNSA. The CDR3 spells CASSLVGIGSGNTIYF. The CDR3 DNA reads TGTGCCAGCAGCTTAGTAGGCATCGGATCTGGAAACACCATATATTTT.

The V and J genes are TRBV19 and TRBJ1-3, with TRBD1 matching over 9 bases. The CDR3 sequence is 13 residues long. V shed 9 bases and J 2 bases; nucleotides not matched to a gene: 2. Germline-derived CDR1 and CDR2 are LNHDA and SQIVND (reference sequence). CDR3 residues: CASRQGAGNTIYF. The DNA of the CDR3 is TGTGCCAGCAGACAGGGGGCTGGAAACACCATATATTTT.

This rearrangement joins TRBV5-1 to TRBJ1-1; D is undetermined. The CDR3 has 14 amino acids. The V and J ends lost 4 bases and 2 bases respectively, with 12 bases between them. The V gene's germline CDR1 is SGHRS and CDR2 YFSETQ. The CDR3 sequence: CASSPFPENTEAFF. The CDR3 nucleotides are TGCGCCAGCAGCCCGTTCCCCGAAAACACTGAAGCTTTCTTT.

V usage is TRBV20-1 and J usage is TRBJ2-4, with 9 bases matching TRBD1. With V trimmed by 0 bases and J by 1 base, 7 bases remained unmatched. The germline V gene has CDR1 DFQATT and CDR2 SNEGSKA (reference sequence). The CDR3 extends over 17 amino acids. The CDR3 protein is CSAREEGTGKAKNIQYF. The CDR3 nucleotides read TGCAGTGCTAGAGAGGAGGGGACAGGGAAGGCCAAAAACATTCAGTACTTC.

The rearrangement joins TRBV28 to TRBJ1-1, with D perhaps matching TRBD1 (5 bases). Between the trimmed V and J ends, which lost 6 bases and 5 bases, there was a span of 16 bases. The CDR3 is made up of 14 amino acids. The germline V gene has CDR1 MDHEN and CDR2 SYDVKM. The DNA for the CDR3 is TGTGCCAGCAGGGAGGGACTGGGGAGGACTGAAGCTTTCTTT. This encodes CASREGLGRTEAFF.

Only a few counts were recorded for this clonotype. The chain carries TRBV6-5 and TRBJ1-1; D unresolved. This CDR3 region has 14 residues. The V and J ends lost 0 bases and 3 bases respectively, with 8 bases between them. Germline V gene data show CDR1 as MNHEY and CDR2 as SVGAGI. The CDR3 DNA follows: TGTGCCAGCAGTTACTCCCCCGTGCACACTGAAGCTTTCTTT. Its protein is CASSYSPVHTEAFF.

This CDR3 reads CASSLDRLGTEGTEAFF. The CDR3 DNA sequence: TGTGCCAGCAGCTTAGATAGGTTGGGGACGGAGGGCACTGAAGCTTTCTTT. The chain employs TRBV11-3 and TRBJ1-1; D may be TRBD1 (5 bases). CDR1 and CDR2 from the germline V gene are SGHNT and YENEEA. This CDR3 spans 17 amino acids. Between the trimmed V and J ends, which lost 0 bases and 4 bases, there was a span of 18 bases.

V gene TRBV5-1 combines with J gene TRBJ2-3; 7 bases map to TRBD2. In germline, CDR1 is SGHRS, CDR2 YFSETQ. V was pared by 4 bases and J by 4 bases, with 9 bases of the junction left unmatched. The CDR3 has 15 amino acids. As DNA, the CDR3 is TGCGCCAGCAGCCCAGGACTAGTCAGTGCAGATACGCAGTATTTT. Translation gives CASSPGLVSADTQYF. Full variable domain (outside the CDR3, taken from reference TRBV5-1 and TRBJ2-3): KAGVTQTPRYLIKTRGQQVTLSCSPISGHRSVSWYQQTPGQGLQFLFEYFSETQRNKGNFPGRFSGRQFSNSRSEMNVSTLELGDSALYLCASSPGLVSADTQYFGPGTRLTVL.

Only a few counts were recorded for this clonotype. This sequence joins TRBV20-1 and TRBJ1-6, with unresolved D. The CDR3 spans 15 residues. Trimming took off 1 base at V and 6 bases at J, with 13 bases between the two ends. Germline V lookup: CDR1 DFQATT, CDR2 SNEGSKA (reference sequence). The CDR3 spells CSARVIQESNSPLHF. CDR3 coding DNA: TGCAGTGCTAGAGTGATCCAGGAGTCTAATTCACCCCTCCACTTT.

This clonotype was counted only a few times. The V and J genes are TRBV7-9 and TRBJ1-6; D possibly corresponds to TRBD1 (5 bases). Germline V gives CDR1 SEHNR, CDR2 FQNEAQ (reference sequence). V was shortened by 4 bases and J by 7 bases, with 8 bases between the two germline ends. This CDR3 contains 13 residues. The CDR3 region is CASSSAGNSPLHF. The CDR3 nucleotides read TGTGCCAGCAGCTCAGCAGGGAATTCACCCCTCCACTTT. The full variable domain, in which reference TRBV7-9 and TRBJ1-6 provide the parts outside the CDR3, is DTGVSQNPRHKITKRGQNVTFRCDPISEHNRLYWYRQTLGQGPEFLTYFQNEAQLEKSRLLSDRFSAERPKGSFSTLEIQRTEQGDSAMYLCASSSAGNSPLHFGNGTRLTVT.

This clonotype was detected only a few times. This rearrangement joins TRBV19 to TRBJ2-4; 12 bases align to TRBD1. Losses at the gene ends were 7 bases for V and 6 bases for J; bases not matched to a gene: 4. Germline V CDR1 and CDR2: LNHDA, SQIVND (reference sequence). This CDR3 has 14 amino acids. In DNA, the CDR3 is TGTGCCAGTACCCCGGGACAGGGGGCAAACATTCAGTACTTC. Its protein is CASTPGQGANIQYF.

The chain has TRBV6-5 and TRBJ1-2; D gene uncertain. Trimming cost V 2 bases and J 4 bases, with 11 bases left between them. The CDR3 sequence is 14 residues long. CDR1 is MNHEY, CDR2 SVGAGI, per germline. In DNA, the CDR3 is TGTGCCAGCAGTTACGAAGGCAGGAGCTATGGCTACACCTTC. Protein product: CASSYEGRSYGYTF.

The DNA of the CDR3 is TGTGCCAGCAGCTTACAGTCGGGAAAGAACACTGAAGCTTTCTTT. Translation gives CASSLQSGKNTEAFF. V gene TRBV7-9 combines with J gene TRBJ1-1, with D unclear. The CDR3 is 15 residues long. Trimming stripped 2 bases from V and 1 base from J, with 11 bases between. Germline V CDR1 and CDR2: SEHNR, FQNEAQ (reference sequence). Drawing the rest from reference TRBV7-9 and TRBJ1-1, the complete variable domain is DTGVSQNPRHKITKRGQNVTFRCDPISEHNRLYWYRQTLGQGPEFLTYFQNEAQLEKSRLLSDRFSAERPKGSFSTLEIQRTEQGDSAMYLCASSLQSGKNTEAFFGQGTRLTVV.

V is TRBV5-1 and J is TRBJ1-5; a possible D gene is TRBD1 (5 bases). Trimming left V 0 bases short and J 7 bases short, with 11 bases between. Germline lookup yields CDR1 SGHRS and CDR2 YFSETQ. The CDR3 is 14 residues long. The CDR3 nucleotides read TGCGCCAGCAGCTTGGTCCAGGGAGGCCAGCCCCAGCATTTT. Translating gives CASSLVQGGQPQHF.

The chain employs TRBV7-2 and TRBJ1-2, with unresolved D. The CDR3 totals 17 residues. V dropped 2 bases and J dropped 7 bases, with 23 bases sitting between them. Looked up from germline, CDR1 is SGHTA and CDR2 is FQGNSA. The chain's CDR3 is CASSLRMGWSHEAGYTF. The CDR3 nucleotides are TGTGCCAGCAGCTTAAGGATGGGTTGGAGCCATGAAGCTGGCTACACCTTC.

This clonotype was observed a few times. The chain carries TRBV6-1 and TRBJ2-2; maybe TRBD2 (6 bases). Trimming took 5 bases from V and 6 from J, leaving 16 bases between them. This CDR3 has 15 amino acids. Per the germline V gene, CDR1 is MNHNS and CDR2 is SASEGT. CDR3 sequence reads: CASSPTSSGPGELFF. In nucleotides, the CDR3 is TGTGCCAGCAGTCCGACTAGTTCGGGCCCCGGGGAGCTGTTTTTT.

In its sample, this clonotype ranks as medium-sized. The chain joins TRBV27 to TRBJ1-5; 9 bases are shared with TRBD1. With 5 bases clipped from V and 1 base from J, the junction kept 12 bases outside the gene matches. The CDR3 contains 18 residues. Germline V lookup: CDR1 MNHEY, CDR2 SMNVEV (reference sequence). The CDR3 sequence is CASSLPGDRVRSNQPQHF. For the CDR3, the DNA is TGTGCCAGCAGTCTCCCGGGGGACAGGGTGAGGAGCAATCAGCCCCAGCATTTT.

J is TRBJ2-7 and V is TRBV10-3, with TRBD1 matching 9 bases. The V segment lost 10 bases and the J segment 0 bases; nucleotides outside the gene matches: 7. This CDR3 has 14 amino acids. Germline V gene lookup returns CDR1 ENHRY and CDR2 SYGVKD. CDR3 sequence reads: CATGTGGGSYEQYF. CDR3 sequence (DNA): TGTGCCACCGGCACAGGGGGCGGCTCCTACGAGCAGTACTTC.

The chain carries TRBV11-3 and TRBJ1-2; weak D call: TRBD1 (5 bases). Per germline, CDR1 SGHNT and CDR2 YENEEA. This CDR3 contains 13 residues. The V and J ends lost 4 bases and 6 bases respectively, with 12 bases between them. CDR3 in DNA: TGTGCCAGCAGCTCCGAGGGGCTCGATGGCTACACCTTC. This sequence encodes CASSSEGLDGYTF.

This clonotype was detected a few times. The chain joins TRBV12-3 or TRBV12-4 to TRBJ1-6; no clear D. The CDR3 is 12 residues long. V shed 6 bases and J shed 7 bases, with 7 bases lying between them. CDR3 region: CASRTANSPLHF. In nucleotides, the CDR3 is TGTGCCAGCAGAACCGCGAATTCACCCCTCCACTTT.

The chain is built from TRBV6-1 and TRBJ1-1, with 8 bases that match TRBD1. Germline CDR1 reads MNHNS; CDR2 reads SASEGT. This CDR3 has 12 amino acids. V was pared by 6 bases and J by 11 bases, with 8 bases of the junction left unmatched. CDR3 sequence: CASRRRQGPAFF. CDR3 nucleotide sequence: TGTGCCAGCAGACGTAGACAGGGGCCGGCTTTCTTT.

This clonotype was seen a few times. The V and J genes are TRBV20-1 and TRBJ2-5; D might be TRBD1 or TRBD2, each matching 5 bases. This CDR3 has 13 amino acids. Germline V CDR1 and CDR2: DFQATT, SNEGSKA (reference sequence). The ends were cut back, 2 bases at V and 7 bases at J, with 14 bases in the middle. CDR3 coding DNA: TGCAGTGCTAGAACGACGGGGCAATGGACCCAGTACTTC. Translating it yields CSARTTGQWTQYF.

This clonotype was picked up a small number of times. The chain joins TRBV27 to TRBJ1-6, with D maybe TRBD1 (5 bases). Trimming left V 2 bases short and J 6 bases short, with 17 bases between. This CDR3 is 17 amino acids long. The germline V gene has CDR1 MNHEY and CDR2 SMNVEV (reference sequence). CDR3 loop: CASSLGGRRDFNSPLHF. CDR3 coding DNA: TGTGCCAGCAGTTTAGGGGGACGCAGGGATTTTAATTCACCCCTCCACTTT.

The CDR3 sequence is CASAPAPYEQYF. CDR3 DNA: TGTGCCAGCGCGCCAGCGCCCTACGAGCAGTACTTC. J is TRBJ2-7 and V is TRBV6-1; D gene unclear. CDR1 and CDR2 (germline): MNHNS, SASEGT. The ends were cut back, 8 bases at V and 2 bases at J, with 10 bases in the middle. This CDR3 contains 12 residues.

The chain uses TRBV5-6 and TRBJ1-2; D is unresolved. This CDR3 spans 15 amino acids. Germline V CDR1 and CDR2: SGHDT, YYEEEE. With 3 bases removed from V and 2 bases from J, the gap between germline ends came to 14 bases. This chain's CDR3 is CASSWVGAGNYGYTF. The CDR3 coding sequence is TGTGCCAGCAGCTGGGTTGGAGCTGGGAACTATGGCTACACCTTC.

The chain has TRBV9 and TRBJ1-2, with 7 bases lining up with TRBD1. J lost 4 bases, V lost 5 bases, and 8 bases had no gene match. Germline-derived CDR1 and CDR2 are SGDLS and YYNGEE. This CDR3 spans 14 amino acids. The CDR3 bases are TGTGCCAGCAGTGCCAGGGGGTCTGGCTATGGCTACACCTTC. This gives the protein CASSARGSGYGYTF.